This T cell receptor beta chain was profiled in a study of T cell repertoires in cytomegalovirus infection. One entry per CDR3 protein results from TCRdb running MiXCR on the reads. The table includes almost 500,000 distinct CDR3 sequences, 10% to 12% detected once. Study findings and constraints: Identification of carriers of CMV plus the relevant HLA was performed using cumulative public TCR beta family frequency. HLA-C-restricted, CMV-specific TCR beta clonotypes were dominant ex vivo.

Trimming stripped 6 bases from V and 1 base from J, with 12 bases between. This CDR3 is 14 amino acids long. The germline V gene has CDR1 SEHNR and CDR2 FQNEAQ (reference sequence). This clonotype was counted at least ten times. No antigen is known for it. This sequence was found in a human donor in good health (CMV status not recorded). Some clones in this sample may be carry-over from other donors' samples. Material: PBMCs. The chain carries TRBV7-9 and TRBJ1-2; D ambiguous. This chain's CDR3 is CASRPPRVNYGYTF. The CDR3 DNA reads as TGTGCCAGCAGACCCCCGAGGGTTAACTATGGCTACACCTTC.